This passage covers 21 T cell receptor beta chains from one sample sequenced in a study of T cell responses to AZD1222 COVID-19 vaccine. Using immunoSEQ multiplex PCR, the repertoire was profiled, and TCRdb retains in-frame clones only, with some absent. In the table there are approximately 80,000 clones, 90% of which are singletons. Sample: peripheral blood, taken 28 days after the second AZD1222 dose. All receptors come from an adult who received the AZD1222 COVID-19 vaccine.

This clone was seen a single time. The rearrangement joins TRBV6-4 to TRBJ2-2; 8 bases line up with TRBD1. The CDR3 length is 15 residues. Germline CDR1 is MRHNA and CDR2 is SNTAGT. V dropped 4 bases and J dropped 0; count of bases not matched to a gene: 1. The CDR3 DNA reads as TGTGCCAGCAGTGGGGGACAGGCGAACACCGGGGAGCTGTTTTTT. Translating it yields CASSGGQANTGELFF.

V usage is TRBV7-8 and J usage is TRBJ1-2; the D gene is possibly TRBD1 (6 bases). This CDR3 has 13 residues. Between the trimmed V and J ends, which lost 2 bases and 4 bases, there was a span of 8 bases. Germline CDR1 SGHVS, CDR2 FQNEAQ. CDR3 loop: CASSLTGSYGYTF. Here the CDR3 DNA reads TGTGCCAGCAGCTTAACAGGGAGCTATGGCTACACCTTC.

The CDR3 protein is CASSSREETQYF. The CDR3 DNA reads TGTGCCAGCAGCTCCAGGGAAGAGACCCAGTACTTC. The chain carries TRBV11-3 and TRBJ2-5; a possible D gene is TRBD1 (5 bases). The CDR3 spans 12 residues. CDR1 is SGHNT and CDR2 is YENEEA in the germline V gene. V lost 4 bases and J lost 3, with 6 bases in between.

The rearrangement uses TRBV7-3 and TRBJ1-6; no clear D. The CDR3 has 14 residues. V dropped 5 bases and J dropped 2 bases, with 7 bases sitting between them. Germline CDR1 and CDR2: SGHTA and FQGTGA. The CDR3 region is CASSREAYNSPLHF. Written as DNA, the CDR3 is TGTGCCAGCAGCCGGGAGGCCTATAATTCACCCCTCCACTTT.

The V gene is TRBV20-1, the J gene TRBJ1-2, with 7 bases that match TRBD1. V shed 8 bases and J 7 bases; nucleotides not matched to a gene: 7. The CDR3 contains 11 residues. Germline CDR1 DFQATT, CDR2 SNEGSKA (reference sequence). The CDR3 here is CSFGQDSGYTF. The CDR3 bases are TGCAGTTTCGGACAGGATAGTGGCTACACCTTC.

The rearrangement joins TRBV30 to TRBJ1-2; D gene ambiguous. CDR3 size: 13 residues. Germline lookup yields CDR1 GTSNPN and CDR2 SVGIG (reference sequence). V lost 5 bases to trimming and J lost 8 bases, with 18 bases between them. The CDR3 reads CAWCLIGEGGYTF. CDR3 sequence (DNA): TGTGCCTGGTGCCTCATTGGGGAAGGAGGCTACACCTTC.

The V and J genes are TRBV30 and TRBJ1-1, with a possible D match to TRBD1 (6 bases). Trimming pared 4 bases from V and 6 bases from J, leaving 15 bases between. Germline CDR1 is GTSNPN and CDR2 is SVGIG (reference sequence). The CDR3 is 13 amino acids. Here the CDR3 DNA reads TGTGCCTGGACCCGGGGGACACCCTCTGAAGCTTTCTTT. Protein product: CAWTRGTPSEAFF. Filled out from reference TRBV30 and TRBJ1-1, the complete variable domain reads SQTIHQWPATLVQPVGSPLSLECTVEGTSNPNLYWYRQAAGRGLQLLFYSVGIGQISSEVPQNLSASRPQDRQFILSSKKLLLSDSGFYLCAWTRGTPSEAFFGQGTRLTVV.

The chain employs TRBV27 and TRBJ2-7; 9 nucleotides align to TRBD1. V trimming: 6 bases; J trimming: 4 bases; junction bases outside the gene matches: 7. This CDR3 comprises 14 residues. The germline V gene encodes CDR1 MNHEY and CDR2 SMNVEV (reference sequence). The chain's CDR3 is CASSLGTGQYEQYF. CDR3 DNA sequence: TGTGCCAGCAGCCTGGGGACAGGGCAATACGAGCAGTACTTC.

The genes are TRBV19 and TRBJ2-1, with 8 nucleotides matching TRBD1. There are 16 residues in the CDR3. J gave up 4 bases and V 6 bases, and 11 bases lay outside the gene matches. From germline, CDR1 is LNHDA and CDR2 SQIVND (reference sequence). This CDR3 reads CASSREGQARYNEQFF. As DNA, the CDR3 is TGTGCCAGTAGCCGAGAGGGACAGGCTAGGTACAATGAGCAGTTCTTC.

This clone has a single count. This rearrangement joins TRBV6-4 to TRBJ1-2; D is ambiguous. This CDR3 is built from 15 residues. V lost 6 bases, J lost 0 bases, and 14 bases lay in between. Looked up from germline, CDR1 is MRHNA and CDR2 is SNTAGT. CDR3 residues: CASRGTVSSNYGYTF. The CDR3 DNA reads TGTGCCAGCAGGGGTACCGTATCGTCTAACTATGGCTACACCTTC.

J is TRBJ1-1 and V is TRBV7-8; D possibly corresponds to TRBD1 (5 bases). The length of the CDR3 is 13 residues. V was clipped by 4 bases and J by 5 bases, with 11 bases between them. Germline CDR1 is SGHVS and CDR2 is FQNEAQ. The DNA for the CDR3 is TGTGCCAGCAGCTCAAGGGAGGGGACTGAAGCTTTCTTT. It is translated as CASSSREGTEAFF. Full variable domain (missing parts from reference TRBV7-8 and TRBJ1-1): GAGVSQSPRYKVAKRGQDVALRCDPISGHVSLFWYQQALGQGPEFLTYFQNEAQLDKSGLPSDRFFAERPEGSVSTLKIQRTQQEDSAVYLCASSSREGTEAFFGQGTRLTVV.

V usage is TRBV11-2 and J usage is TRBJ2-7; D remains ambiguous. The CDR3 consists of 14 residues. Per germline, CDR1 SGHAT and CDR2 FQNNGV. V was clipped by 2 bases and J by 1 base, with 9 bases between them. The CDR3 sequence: CASSLSLLSYEQYF. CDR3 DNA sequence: TGTGCCAGCAGCTTATCACTCTTATCCTACGAGCAGTACTTC.

The CDR3 region is CASNEGAARSEQFF. The CDR3 region has the DNA TGTGCCAGCAACGAGGGGGCCGCACGAAGTGAGCAGTTCTTC. The V call is TRBV6-5, the J call TRBJ2-1, with 7 bases matching TRBD1. Per germline, CDR1 MNHEY and CDR2 SVGAGI. CDR3 length equals 14 residues. V lost 7 bases to trimming and J lost 9 bases; unmatched junction nucleotides: 12.

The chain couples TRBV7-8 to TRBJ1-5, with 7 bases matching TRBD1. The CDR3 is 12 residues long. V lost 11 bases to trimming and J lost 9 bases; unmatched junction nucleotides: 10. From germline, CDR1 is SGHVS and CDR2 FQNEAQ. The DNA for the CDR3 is TGTGCCTCAAGGACAGGCTTCGGGCCCCAGCATTTT. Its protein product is CASRTGFGPQHF.

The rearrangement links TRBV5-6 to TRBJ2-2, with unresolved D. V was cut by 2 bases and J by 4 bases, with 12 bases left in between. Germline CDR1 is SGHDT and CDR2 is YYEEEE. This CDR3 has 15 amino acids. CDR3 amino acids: CASSFGRARTGELFF. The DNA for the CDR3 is TGTGCCAGCAGCTTTGGTAGGGCACGCACCGGGGAGCTGTTTTTT.

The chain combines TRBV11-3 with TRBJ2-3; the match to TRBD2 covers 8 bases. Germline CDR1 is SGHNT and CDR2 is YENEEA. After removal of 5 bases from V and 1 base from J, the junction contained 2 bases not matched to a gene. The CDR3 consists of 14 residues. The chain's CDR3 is CASSLSGGTDTQYF. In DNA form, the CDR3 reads TGTGCCAGCAGCCTTAGCGGGGGCACAGATACGCAGTATTTT.

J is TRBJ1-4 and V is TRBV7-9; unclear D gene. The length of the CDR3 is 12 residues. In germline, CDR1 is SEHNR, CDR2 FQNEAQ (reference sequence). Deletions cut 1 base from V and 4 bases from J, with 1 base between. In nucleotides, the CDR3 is TGTGCCAGCAGCTTAGATAATGAAAAACTGTTTTTT. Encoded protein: CASSLDNEKLFF.

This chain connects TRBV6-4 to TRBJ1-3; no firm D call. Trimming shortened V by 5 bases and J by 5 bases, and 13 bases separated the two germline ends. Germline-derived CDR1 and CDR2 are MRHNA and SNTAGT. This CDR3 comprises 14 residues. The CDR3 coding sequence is TGTGCCAGCAGTCCGACGGCGGATAGAAACACCATATATTTT. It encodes CASSPTADRNTIYF.

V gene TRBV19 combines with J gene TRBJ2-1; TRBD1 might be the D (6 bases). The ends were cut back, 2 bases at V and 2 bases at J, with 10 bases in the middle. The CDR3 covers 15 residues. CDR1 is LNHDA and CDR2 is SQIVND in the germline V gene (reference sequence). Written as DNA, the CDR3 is TGTGCCAGTAGTATAAGTGGGGGCCCCTACAATGAGCAGTTCTTC. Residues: CASSISGGPYNEQFF.

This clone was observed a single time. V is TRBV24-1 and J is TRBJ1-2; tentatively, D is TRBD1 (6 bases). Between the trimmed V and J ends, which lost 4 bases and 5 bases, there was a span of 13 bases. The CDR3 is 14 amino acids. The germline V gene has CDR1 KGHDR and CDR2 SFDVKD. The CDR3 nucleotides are TGTGCCACCAGTGACTCGCTGACAGGTTATGGCTACACCTTC. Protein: CATSDSLTGYGYTF.

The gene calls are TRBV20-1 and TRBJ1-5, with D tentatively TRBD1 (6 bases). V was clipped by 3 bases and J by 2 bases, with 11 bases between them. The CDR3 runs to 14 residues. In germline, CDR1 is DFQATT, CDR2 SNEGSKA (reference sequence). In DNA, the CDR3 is TGCAGTGCTAGTGTCGGGGGCCGCAATCAGCCCCAGCATTTT. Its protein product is CSASVGGRNQPQHF.